Following are 14 T cell receptor beta chains from one sample sequenced in a study of blood T cells in healthy people across ages. A second PCR, run for roughly 7 to 12 cycles, used a sample-barcoded 5' primer plus a J-beta primer mix. TCRdb re-analysed the 5' RACE reads in MiXCR, keeping a single row per CDR3 protein. The table lists about 2 million distinct CDR3 sequences, about 49% of them singletons. The sequencing sample was made of blood. The receptors originated from a woman between 40 and 55 years old in good health.

This chain uses TRBV7-8 with TRBJ1-2; 10 bases are a match to TRBD1. J gave up 8 bases and V 4 bases, and 16 bases lay outside the gene matches. This CDR3 is 17 amino acids long. CDR1 and CDR2 (germline): SGHVS, FQNEAQ. CDR3 bases: TGTGCCAGCAGCTACGACAAGAGAGGACAGGGGGTCGGAGGCTACACCTTC. This sequence encodes CASSYDKRGQGVGGYTF.

The rearrangement uses TRBV28 and TRBJ1-4; 7 bases line up with TRBD1. The CDR3 covers 14 residues. V lost 6 bases, J lost 7 bases, and 8 bases stayed unmatched. The germline gives CDR1 MDHEN, CDR2 SYDVKM. CDR3 in DNA: TGTGCCAGCAGACCCACAGGGGAAGGTGAAAAACTGTTTTTT. It codes for CASRPTGEGEKLFF.

The V and J genes are TRBV20-1 and TRBJ2-5, with 10 nucleotides matching TRBD2. J lost 11 bases, V lost 3 bases, and 18 bases had no gene match. Germline V CDR1 and CDR2: DFQATT, SNEGSKA (reference sequence). The CDR3 consists of 16 residues. The CDR3 DNA reads TGCAGTGCTAGTATGACCAGCGGGGGGGCACACAATGAGCAGTACTTC. It translates to CSASMTSGGAHNEQYF.

This clonotype was counted between two and nine times. The chain joins TRBV11-2 to TRBJ2-4, with D possibly TRBD2 on 6 matching bases. V was shortened by 5 bases and J by 4 bases, with 12 bases between the two germline ends. This CDR3 comprises 14 residues. In germline, CDR1 is SGHAT, CDR2 FQNNGV. The DNA of the CDR3 is TGTGCCAGCAGCATGCAGGGAGGTAAAAACATTCAGTACTTC. Translation gives CASSMQGGKNIQYF.

This sequence joins TRBV11-2 and TRBJ2-1; the D is unclear. The CDR3 totals 17 residues. From germline, CDR1 is SGHAT and CDR2 FQNNGV. V was clipped by 0 bases and J by 0 bases, with 12 bases between them. Here the CDR3 DNA reads TGTGCCAGCAGCTTAGACCTGACCCGAACCTCCTACAATGAGCAGTTCTTC. It codes for CASSLDLTRTSYNEQFF.

The V call is TRBV5-1, the J call TRBJ2-1; 7 bases are shared with TRBD2. After removal of 2 bases from V and 0 bases from J, the junction contained 8 bases not matched to a gene. The CDR3 spans 17 residues. Germline-derived CDR1 and CDR2 are SGHRS and YFSETQ. CDR3 sequence: CASSFSPPGGSYNEQFF. The CDR3 DNA is TGCGCCAGCAGCTTTTCCCCCCCGGGGGGCTCCTACAATGAGCAGTTCTTC.

This clonotype was recorded a few times. This rearrangement joins TRBV4-3 to TRBJ1-2; D is ambiguous. The V end lost 4 bases, the J end lost 7 bases, and 19 bases lay between the germline ends. The CDR3 runs 15 residues. The V gene's germline CDR1 is LGHNA and CDR2 YSLEER. The CDR3 here is CASSLRAPPVTGYTF. The CDR3 nucleotides are TGCGCCAGCAGCCTCCGCGCTCCCCCGGTCACTGGCTACACCTTC.

This clonotype came up a few times. The chain combines TRBV5-1 with TRBJ2-7, with D possibly TRBD2 on 6 matching bases. CDR3 length: 14 amino acids. Deletions cut 6 bases from V and 4 bases from J, with 17 bases between. Germline CDR1 is SGHRS and CDR2 is YFSETQ. The CDR3 loop reads CASTPSGVSYEQYF. The CDR3 nucleotides read TGCGCCAGCACCCCGTCGGGGGTTAGTTACGAGCAGTACTTC.

This chain connects TRBV20-1 to TRBJ2-5; D is unresolved. CDR1 DFQATT and CDR2 SNEGSKA come from the germline V gene (reference sequence). V gave up 2 bases and J gave up 1 base, with 14 bases separating them. The length of the CDR3 is 15 residues. CDR3 coding DNA: TGCAGTGCTAGAAGGGCGTCGCTTCCCCAAGAGACCCAGTACTTC. Its translation: CSARRASLPQETQYF.

V is TRBV12-3 or TRBV12-4 and J is TRBJ2-7; D is possibly TRBD1 (5 bases). The assigned J gene may be wrong: the sequence end matches TRBJ2-5 better. The CDR3 consists of 13 residues. The CDR3 is CARSVTQGETQYF. CDR3 in DNA: TGTGCCAGGAGTGTCACGCAGGGAGAGACCCAGTACTTC.

This clonotype was observed a few times. This chain uses TRBV7-8 with TRBJ2-1; 7 bases agree with TRBD1. Germline trimming cut 0 bases from V and 0 bases from J; bases unmatched to any gene: 8. The CDR3 has 18 residues. Germline CDR1 SGHVS, CDR2 FQNEAQ. CDR3 coding DNA: TGTGCCAGCAGCTTAGCCACAGGACAGGCTAGCTCCTACAATGAGCAGTTCTTC. Protein: CASSLATGQASSYNEQFF.

The chain joins TRBV4-3 to TRBJ2-3, with no clear D. The CDR3 consists of 14 residues. Germline CDR1 LGHNA, CDR2 YSLEER. V was pared by 0 bases and J by 1 base, with 5 bases between. This CDR3 is CASSQEMGTDTQYF. The CDR3 DNA reads as TGCGCCAGCAGCCAAGAGATGGGCACAGATACGCAGTATTTT.

This chain uses TRBV28 with TRBJ2-3; the match to TRBD1 covers 8 bases. The CDR3 is made up of 17 amino acids. With 2 bases clipped from V and 0 bases from J, the junction kept 7 bases outside the gene matches. CDR1 MDHEN and CDR2 SYDVKM come from the germline V gene. CDR3 region: CASSLVGQAPSTDTQYF. The DNA of the CDR3 is TGTGCCAGCAGTTTAGTGGGACAGGCTCCTAGCACAGATACGCAGTATTTT.

The V call is TRBV9, the J call TRBJ1-1; D might be TRBD1 (6 bases). The CDR3 consists of 16 residues. V gave up 5 bases and J gave up 0 bases, with 17 bases separating them. CDR1 SGDLS and CDR2 YYNGEE come from the germline V gene. This chain's CDR3 is CASSLAIGQMNTEAFF. As DNA, the CDR3 is TGTGCCAGCAGTCTAGCGATAGGACAGATGAACACTGAAGCTTTCTTT.